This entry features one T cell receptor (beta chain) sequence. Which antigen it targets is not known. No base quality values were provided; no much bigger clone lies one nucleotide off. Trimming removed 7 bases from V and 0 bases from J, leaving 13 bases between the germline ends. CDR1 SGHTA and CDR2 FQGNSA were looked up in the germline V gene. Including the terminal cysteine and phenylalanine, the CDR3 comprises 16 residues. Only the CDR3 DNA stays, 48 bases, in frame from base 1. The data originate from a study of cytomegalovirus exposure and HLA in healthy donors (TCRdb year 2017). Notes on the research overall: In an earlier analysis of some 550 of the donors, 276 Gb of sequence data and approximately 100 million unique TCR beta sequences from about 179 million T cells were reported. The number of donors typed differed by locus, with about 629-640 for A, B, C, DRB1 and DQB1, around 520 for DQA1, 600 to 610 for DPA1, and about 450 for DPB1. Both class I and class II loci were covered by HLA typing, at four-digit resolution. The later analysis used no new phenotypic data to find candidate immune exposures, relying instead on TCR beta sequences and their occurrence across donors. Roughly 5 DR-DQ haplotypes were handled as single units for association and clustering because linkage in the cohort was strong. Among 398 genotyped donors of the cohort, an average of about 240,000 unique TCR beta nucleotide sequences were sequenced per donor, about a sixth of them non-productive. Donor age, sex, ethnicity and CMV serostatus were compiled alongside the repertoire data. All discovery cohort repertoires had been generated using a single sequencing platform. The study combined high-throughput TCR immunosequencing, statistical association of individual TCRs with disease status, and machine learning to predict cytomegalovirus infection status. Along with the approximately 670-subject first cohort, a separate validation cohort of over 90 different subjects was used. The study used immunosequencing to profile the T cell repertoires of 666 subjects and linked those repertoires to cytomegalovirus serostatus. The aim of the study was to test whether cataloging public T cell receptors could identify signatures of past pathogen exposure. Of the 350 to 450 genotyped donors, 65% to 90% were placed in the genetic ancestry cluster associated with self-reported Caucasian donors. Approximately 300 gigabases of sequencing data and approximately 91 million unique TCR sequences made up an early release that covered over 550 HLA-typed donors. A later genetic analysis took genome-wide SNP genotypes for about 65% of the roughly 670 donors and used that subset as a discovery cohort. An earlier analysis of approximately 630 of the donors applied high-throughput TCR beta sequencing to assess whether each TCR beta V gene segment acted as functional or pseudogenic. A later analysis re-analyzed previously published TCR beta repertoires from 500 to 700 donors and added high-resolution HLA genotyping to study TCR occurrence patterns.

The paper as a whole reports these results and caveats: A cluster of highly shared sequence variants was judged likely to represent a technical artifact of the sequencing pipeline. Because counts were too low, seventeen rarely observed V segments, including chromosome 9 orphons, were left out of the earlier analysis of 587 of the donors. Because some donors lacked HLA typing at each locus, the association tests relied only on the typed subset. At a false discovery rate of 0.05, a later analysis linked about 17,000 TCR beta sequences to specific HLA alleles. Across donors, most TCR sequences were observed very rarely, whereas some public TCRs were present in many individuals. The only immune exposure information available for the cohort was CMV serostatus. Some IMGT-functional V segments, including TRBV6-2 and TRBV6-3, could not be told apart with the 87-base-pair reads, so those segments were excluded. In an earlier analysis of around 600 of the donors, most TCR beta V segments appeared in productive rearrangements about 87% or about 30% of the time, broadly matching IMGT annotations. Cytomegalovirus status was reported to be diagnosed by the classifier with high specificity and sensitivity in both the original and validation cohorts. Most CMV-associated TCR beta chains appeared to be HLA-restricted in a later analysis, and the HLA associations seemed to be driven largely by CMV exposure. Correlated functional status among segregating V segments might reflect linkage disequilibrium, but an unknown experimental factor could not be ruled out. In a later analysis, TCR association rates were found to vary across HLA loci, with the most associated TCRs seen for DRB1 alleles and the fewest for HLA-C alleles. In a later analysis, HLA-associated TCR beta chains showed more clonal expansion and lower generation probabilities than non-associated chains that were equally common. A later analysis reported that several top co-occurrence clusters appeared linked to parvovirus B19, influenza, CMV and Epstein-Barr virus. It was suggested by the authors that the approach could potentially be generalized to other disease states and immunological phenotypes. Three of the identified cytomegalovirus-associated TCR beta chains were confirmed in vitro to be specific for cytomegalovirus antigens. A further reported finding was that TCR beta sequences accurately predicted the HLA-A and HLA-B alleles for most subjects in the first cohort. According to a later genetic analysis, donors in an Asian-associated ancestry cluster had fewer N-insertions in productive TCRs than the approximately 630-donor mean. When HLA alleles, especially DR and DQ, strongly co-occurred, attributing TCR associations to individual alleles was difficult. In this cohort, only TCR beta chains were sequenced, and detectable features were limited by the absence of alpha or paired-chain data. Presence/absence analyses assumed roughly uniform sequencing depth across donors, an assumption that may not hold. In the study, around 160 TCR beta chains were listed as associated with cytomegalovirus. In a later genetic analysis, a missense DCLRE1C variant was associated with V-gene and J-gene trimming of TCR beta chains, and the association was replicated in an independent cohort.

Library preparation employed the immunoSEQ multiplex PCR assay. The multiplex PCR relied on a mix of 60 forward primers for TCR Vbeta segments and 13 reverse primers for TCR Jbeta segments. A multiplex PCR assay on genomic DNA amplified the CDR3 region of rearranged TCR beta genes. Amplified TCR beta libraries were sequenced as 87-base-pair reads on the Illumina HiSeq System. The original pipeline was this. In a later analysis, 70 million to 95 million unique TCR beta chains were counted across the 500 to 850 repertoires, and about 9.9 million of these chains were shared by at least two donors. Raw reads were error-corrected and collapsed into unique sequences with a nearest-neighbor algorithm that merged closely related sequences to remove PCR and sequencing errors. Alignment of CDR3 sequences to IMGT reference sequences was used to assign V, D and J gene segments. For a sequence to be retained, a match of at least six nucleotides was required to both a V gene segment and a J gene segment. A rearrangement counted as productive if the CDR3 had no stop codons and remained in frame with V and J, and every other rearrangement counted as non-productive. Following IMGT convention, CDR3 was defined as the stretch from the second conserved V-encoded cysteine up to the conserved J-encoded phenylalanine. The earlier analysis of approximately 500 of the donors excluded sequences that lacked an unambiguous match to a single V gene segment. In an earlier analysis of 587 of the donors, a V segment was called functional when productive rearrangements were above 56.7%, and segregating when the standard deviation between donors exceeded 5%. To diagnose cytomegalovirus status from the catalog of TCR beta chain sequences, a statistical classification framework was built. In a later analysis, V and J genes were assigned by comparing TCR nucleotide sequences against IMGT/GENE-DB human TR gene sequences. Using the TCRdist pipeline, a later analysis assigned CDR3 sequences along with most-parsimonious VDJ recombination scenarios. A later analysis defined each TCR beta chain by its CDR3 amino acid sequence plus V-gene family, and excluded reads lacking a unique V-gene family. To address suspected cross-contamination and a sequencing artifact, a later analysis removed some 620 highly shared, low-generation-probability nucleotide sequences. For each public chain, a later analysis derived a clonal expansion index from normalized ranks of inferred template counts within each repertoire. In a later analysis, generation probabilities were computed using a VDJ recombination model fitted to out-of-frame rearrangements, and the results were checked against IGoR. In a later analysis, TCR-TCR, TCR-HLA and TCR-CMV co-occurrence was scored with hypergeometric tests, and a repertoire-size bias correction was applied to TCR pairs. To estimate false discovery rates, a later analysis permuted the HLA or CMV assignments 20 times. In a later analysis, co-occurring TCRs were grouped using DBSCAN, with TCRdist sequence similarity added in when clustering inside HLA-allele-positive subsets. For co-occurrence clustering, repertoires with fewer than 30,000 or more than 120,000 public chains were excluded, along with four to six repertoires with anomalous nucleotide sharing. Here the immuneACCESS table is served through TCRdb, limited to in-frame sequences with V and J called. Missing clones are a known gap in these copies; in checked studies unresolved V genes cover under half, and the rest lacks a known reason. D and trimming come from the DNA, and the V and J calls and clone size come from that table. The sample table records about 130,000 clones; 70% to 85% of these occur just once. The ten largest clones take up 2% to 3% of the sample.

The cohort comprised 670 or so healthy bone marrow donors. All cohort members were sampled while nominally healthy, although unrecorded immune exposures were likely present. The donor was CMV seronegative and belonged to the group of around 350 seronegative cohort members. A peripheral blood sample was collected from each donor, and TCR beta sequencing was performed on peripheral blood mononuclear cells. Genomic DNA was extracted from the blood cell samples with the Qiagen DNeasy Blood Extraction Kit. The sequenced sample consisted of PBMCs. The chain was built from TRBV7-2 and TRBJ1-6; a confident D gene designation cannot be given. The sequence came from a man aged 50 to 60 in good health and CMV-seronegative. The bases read TGTGCCAGCACCCCGGGAGTTAGCTCCTATAATTCACCCCTCCACTTT. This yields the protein CASTPGVSSYNSPLHF.